Listed here are 30 T cell receptor beta chains from one sample, sequenced in a study of human CD8 memory T cell subsets. UMI-labeled 5' RACE was the method by which TCR beta libraries were made. TCRdb re-called the 5' RACE reads and gives one entry per CDR3 protein, without DNA. The sample has 4,500 to 7,000 distinct CDR3 sequences. The sequenced material came from CD8+ T cells from PBMCs. All receptors derive from a human donor in good health.

The V call is TRBV28, the J call TRBJ2-2; TCRdb proposes TRBD1, but this gene call is untestable without DNA. This CDR3 has 16 residues. Germline CDR1 and CDR2: MDHEN and SYDVKM. The CDR3 sequence: CASSSTAGDDTGELFF.

The chain recombines TRBV7-2 with TRBJ2-5. The CDR3 extends over 14 amino acids. The V gene's germline CDR1 is SGHTA and CDR2 FQGNSA. CDR3 sequence: CASSLTGRQETQYF.

The chain's CDR3 is CASSELIGRTGELFF. The chain combines TRBV6-1 with TRBJ2-2. Germline CDR1 is MNHNS and CDR2 is SASEGT. The CDR3 covers 15 residues.

The V call is TRBV3-1, the J call TRBJ2-1; no DNA is available, so the TRBD2 call from TCRdb remains unchecked. This CDR3 region has 14 residues. The V gene's germline CDR1 is LGHDT and CDR2 YNNKEL (reference sequence). The CDR3 loop is CASSQLTSGGEQFF.

The rearrangement joins TRBV2 to TRBJ2-7; without DNA, the TCRdb call of TRBD1 cannot be checked. Germline CDR1 SNHLY, CDR2 FYNNEI. The CDR3 is made up of 15 amino acids. CDR3 protein: CASSGGQFSSYEQYF.

The rearrangement joins TRBV30 to TRBJ2-4; absent DNA, TCRdb's TRBD1 call cannot be checked. Germline CDR1 reads GTSNPN; CDR2 reads SVGIG (reference sequence). CDR3 length equals 14 residues. CDR3 region: CAWSTLRPGNIQYF.

The CDR3 region is CASSSYSAEQKAFF. The rearrangement uses TRBV6-5 and TRBJ1-1; TCRdb proposes TRBD1, but this gene call is untestable without DNA. The CDR3 is made up of 14 amino acids. Per the germline V gene, CDR1 is MNHEY and CDR2 is SVGAGI.

This sequence joins TRBV6-5 and TRBJ2-1. The germline V gene encodes CDR1 MNHEY and CDR2 SVGAGI. The CDR3 is made up of 14 amino acids. The CDR3 sequence is CASSPGSSYNEQFF.

This clonotype shows up as medium-sized by frequency. The chain couples TRBV5-1 to TRBJ2-2; the TCRdb call, TRBD2, lacks DNA for checking. The V gene's germline CDR1 is SGHRS and CDR2 YFSETQ. This CDR3 spans 17 amino acids. CDR3 loop: CASSLLRREKDTGELFF. The full variable domain, completed using reference TRBV5-1 and TRBJ2-2, is KAGVTQTPRYLIKTRGQQVTLSCSPISGHRSVSWYQQTPGQGLQFLFEYFSETQRNKGNFPGRFSGRQFSNSRSEMNVSTLELGDSALYLCASSLLRREKDTGELFFGEGSRLTVL.

The chain uses TRBV4-2 and TRBJ2-1; TCRdb designates TRBD1, a call that cannot be tested without DNA. The germline CDR1 and CDR2 sequences are LGHNA and YNFKEQ. The CDR3 spans 16 residues. CDR3 loop: CASSQNWGTPGNEQFF.

The chain is built from TRBV7-9 and TRBJ2-1; without DNA, the TCRdb call of TRBD2 cannot be checked. Germline V gives CDR1 SEHNR, CDR2 FQNEAQ (reference sequence). The CDR3 sequence is 18 residues long. CDR3 sequence reads: CASSPMTTSGRAEHEQFF.

This chain connects TRBV11-2 to TRBJ2-3; TCRdb gives TRBD2 as the D gene, but with no DNA this cannot be confirmed. The CDR3 is 16 residues long. Germline V gene sequence: CDR1 SGHAT, CDR2 FQNNGV. The CDR3 sequence: CASTPLRGSYTDTQYF.

V usage is TRBV5-4 and J usage is TRBJ2-7; TCRdb returns TRBD1, unconfirmable since there is no DNA. Germline V CDR1 and CDR2: SGHNT, YYREEE (reference sequence). The CDR3 covers 15 residues. The CDR3 loop is CASSGTGTAFYEQYF.

J is TRBJ2-7 and V is TRBV7-9; the D gene TCRdb calls, TRBD2, cannot be checked with no DNA. Germline values: CDR1 SEHNR, CDR2 FQNEAQ (reference sequence). This CDR3 has 16 residues. The CDR3 sequence is CALEPAGGKSSYEQYF. Full variable domain (outside the CDR3, taken from reference TRBV7-9 and TRBJ2-7): DTGVSQNPRHKITKRGQNVTFRCDPISEHNRLYWYRQTLGQGPEFLTYFQNEAQLEKSRLLSDRFSAERPKGSFSTLEIQRTEQGDSAMYLCALEPAGGKSSYEQYFGPGTRLTVT.

This clonotype shows up as large by frequency. The rearrangement joins TRBV20-1 to TRBJ2-1; TCRdb designates TRBD2, a call that cannot be tested without DNA. CDR1 and CDR2 (germline): DFQATT, SNEGSKA (reference sequence). The CDR3 is made up of 15 amino acids. CDR3 loop: CSATSPSGDLNEQFF.

This rearrangement joins TRBV7-8 to TRBJ1-1. CDR3 length: 14 amino acids. In germline, CDR1 is SGHVS, CDR2 FQNEAQ. The CDR3 loop is CASSLPGGNTEAFF.

The V call is TRBV5-6, the J call TRBJ2-2. CDR1 is SGHDT, CDR2 YYEEEE, per germline. This CDR3 has 14 residues. The CDR3 here is CASSLTRNTGELFF.

This clonotype is medium-sized by frequency. CDR3 residues: CSAREPFTSYEQYF. The rearrangement uses TRBV20-1 and TRBJ2-7. The CDR3 is 14 residues long. The germline V gene encodes CDR1 DFQATT and CDR2 SNEGSKA (reference sequence).

The CDR3 sequence is CASSPGLAGLSTDTQYF. The V call is TRBV5-5, the J call TRBJ2-3; TCRdb designates TRBD2, a call that cannot be tested without DNA. Germline CDR1 and CDR2: SGHKS and YYEKEE (reference sequence). CDR3 length equals 17 residues.

The V call is TRBV7-9, the J call TRBJ2-3; TCRdb calls TRBD2, which cannot be checked without DNA. This CDR3 comprises 15 residues. Germline-derived CDR1 and CDR2 are SEHNR and FQNEAQ (reference sequence). The CDR3 is CASRGGAGRTDTQYF.

The chain links TRBV19 to TRBJ2-5; the TCRdb call, TRBD2, lacks DNA for checking. The CDR3 sequence is 15 residues long. CDR1 LNHDA and CDR2 SQIVND come from the germline V gene (reference sequence). CDR3 sequence: CASSPTSGYQETQYF.

This chain connects TRBV5-8 to TRBJ2-7; TCRdb gives TRBD2 as the D gene, but with no DNA this cannot be confirmed. Germline CDR1 is SGHTS and CDR2 is YDEGEE. The CDR3 extends over 14 amino acids. CDR3 residues: CASSPGLALYEQYF.

The V and J genes are TRBV7-6 and TRBJ1-4; TCRdb selects TRBD1, and the lack of DNA leaves this call unchecked. This CDR3 has 14 amino acids. CDR1 and CDR2 (germline): SGHVS, FNYEAQ. This chain's CDR3 is CASNTGGLNEKLFF.

The chain carries TRBV7-9 and TRBJ2-1; TCRdb's assignment of TRBD2 cannot be checked, as there is no DNA. CDR3 length: 19 residues. Germline V CDR1 and CDR2: SEHNR, FQNEAQ (reference sequence). The CDR3 spells CASSSPGLAGSGSYNEQFF.

The chain carries TRBV10-3 and TRBJ2-4. The CDR3 is made up of 14 amino acids. Germline assignment: CDR1 ENHRY and CDR2 SYGVKD. The CDR3 loop is CAISEGVAKNIQYF.

This clonotype is classed as medium-sized by frequency. The chain is built from TRBV28 and TRBJ1-1; TCRdb's assignment of TRBD1 cannot be checked, as there is no DNA. The CDR3 contains 15 residues. Germline CDR1 is MDHEN and CDR2 is SYDVKM. The CDR3: CASSLHQGAGTEAFF.

This sequence joins TRBV28 and TRBJ1-1; TCRdb's assignment of TRBD1 cannot be checked, as there is no DNA. Germline V gene sequence: CDR1 MDHEN, CDR2 SYDVKM. This CDR3 is built from 15 residues. The CDR3 sequence: CASSLRDRMNTEAFF.

This sequence joins TRBV28 and TRBJ2-7; TCRdb proposes TRBD2, but this gene call is untestable without DNA. The CDR3 contains 13 residues. Germline values: CDR1 MDHEN, CDR2 SYDVKM. The CDR3: CASSWDQISEQYF.

The V call is TRBV30, the J call TRBJ1-3. CDR1 is GTSNPN, CDR2 SVGIG, per germline (reference sequence). This CDR3 comprises 14 residues. The CDR3 is CAWTAAGYGNTIYF. The full variable domain, rest sourced from reference TRBV30 and TRBJ1-3, is SQTIHQWPATLVQPVGSPLSLECTVEGTSNPNLYWYRQAAGRGLQLLFYSVGIGQISSEVPQNLSASRPQDRQFILSSKKLLLSDSGFYLCAWTAAGYGNTIYFGEGSWLTVV.

The genes are TRBV25-1 and TRBJ1-3; TCRdb returns TRBD1, unconfirmable since there is no DNA. CDR1 is MGHDK and CDR2 is SYGVNS in the germline V gene. The CDR3 consists of 13 residues. This CDR3 is CASSDRAGNTIYF.